These T cell receptor beta chains were read from a single sample in a study of cytomegalovirus exposure and HLA in healthy donors. Profiled with immunoSEQ multiplex PCR; TCRdb holds only in-frame clones, not every one. Altogether roughly 200,000 clones are present, roughly three quarters being singletons, with the ten largest covering about 2.9%. The sequenced material came from PBMCs. The origin of the receptors is a male donor in good health and CMV-seronegative. Each CDR3 is given without its conserved first and last residue.

>TRBV6-5|11|TRBJ1-1
ASSYRGSTEAF
>TRBV20-1|9|TRBJ2-7
SAKEGSLRY
>TRBV28|12|TRBJ2-2
ASRGLEVTGELF
>TRBV7-3|13|TRBJ2-1
ASSLGTSGYNEQF
>TRBV30|11|TRBJ2-3
AWSLAGGDTQY
>TRBV30|9|TRBJ2-1
AFSPGNEQF
>TRBV7-2|13|TRBJ2-7
ASTSRAEVFYEQY
>TRBV4-1|14|TRBJ1-3
ASSQDWTGPGNTIY
>TRBV19|11|TRBJ2-2
ASSISRTGELF
>TRBV11-2|12|TRBJ2-3
ASSFQGTLNTQY
>TRBV29-1|11|TRBJ2-1
SLRTGVSNEQF